This T cell receptor beta chain was identified during a study of response to subunit inactivated influenza vaccine. Study-wide results and limits: Seasonal influenza vaccination, on each occasion, was suggested by the authors to recruit few new T cells.

TCRdb passed the RT-PCR reads through MiXCR, listing each CDR3 protein once. The sample holds about 800,000 distinct CDR3 sequences; 21% are singletons and the top ten take about 10%. Comments on this clonotype: No antigen is known for it.

J was trimmed by 9 bases and V by 1 base; bases with no gene match: 6. The CDR3 covers 15 residues. Looked up from germline, CDR1 is SSHAT and CDR2 is FNYEAQ (reference sequence). The chain carries TRBV7-7 and TRBJ2-1; the match to TRBD1 covers 10 bases. This receptor was identified in a man aged 50 to 60 who received an inactivated influenza vaccine. This specimen was PBMCs from blood, taken roughly 5 days after vaccination. The chain's CDR3 is CASSLGTGGLVEQFF. The CDR3 DNA reads as TGTGCCAGCAGCTTAGGGACAGGGGGATTGGTTGAGCAGTTCTTC.